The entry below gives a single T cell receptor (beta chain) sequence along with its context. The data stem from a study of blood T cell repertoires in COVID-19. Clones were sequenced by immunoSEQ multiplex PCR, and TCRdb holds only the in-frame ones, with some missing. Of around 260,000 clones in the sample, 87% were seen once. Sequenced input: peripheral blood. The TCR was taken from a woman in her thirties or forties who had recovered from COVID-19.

This CDR3 is CASRTGTDSYNEQFF. In DNA, the CDR3 is TGTGCCAGCAGAACAGGGACAGACTCCTACAATGAGCAGTTCTTC. The rearrangement joins TRBV5-6 to TRBJ2-1, with 7 bases aligning to TRBD1. Looked up from germline, CDR1 is SGHDT and CDR2 is YYEEEE. The CDR3 runs 15 residues. V gave up 5 bases and J gave up 0 bases; unmatched junction bases: 5.